The TCR beta chain described here comes from a study of HIV-infected patients and healthy controls. Trimming removed 3 bases from V and 3 bases from J; junction bases left unmatched: 4. Germline values: CDR1 MDHEN, CDR2 SYDVKM. This CDR3 is 14 amino acids long. MiXCR, run by TCRdb on the 5' RACE reads, gives a single entry per CDR3 protein. Altogether around 62,000 distinct CDR3 sequences are present, less than 20% being singletons, with the ten largest covering approximately 1.5%. The sequence derives from a human donor in good health. Sequencing input: CD4+ T cells from blood. The chain is built from TRBV28 and TRBJ2-7, with 8 bases lining up with TRBD2. CDR3 nucleotide sequence: TGTGCCAGCAGTTTCGGGGGGGCCCTCTACGAGCAGTACTTC. It codes for CASSFGGALYEQYF.